Presented here are 25 T cell receptor beta chains from one specimen sequenced in a study of PD-L1 blockade in urothelial cancer. The assay was immunoSEQ multiplex PCR, and TCRdb's table has in-frame clones only and misses some. The profile shows 55,000 to 80,000 clones, about four fifths of them singletons. Stated time point: pretreatment peripheral blood. This specimen was PBMCs, taken around atezolizumab (anti-PD-L1) treatment. The source is a man between 70 and 80 years old with urothelial cancer.

The J gene is TRBJ1-2, the V gene TRBV6-6; TRBD1 aligns across 12 bases. Germline assignment: CDR1 MNHNY and CDR2 SVGAGI (reference sequence). After removal of 7 bases from V and 2 bases from J, the junction contained 5 bases not matched to a gene. The CDR3 has 15 amino acids. CDR3 in DNA: TGTGCCAGCAAAGGGACAGGGGGCGAAAACTATGGCTACACCTTC. Protein sequence: CASKGTGGENYGYTF.

The rearrangement uses TRBV7-2 and TRBJ2-5, with D tentatively TRBD2 (6 bases). Germline V lookup: CDR1 SGHTA, CDR2 FQGNSA. The CDR3 sequence is 12 residues long. Trimming took 7 bases from V and 7 from J, leaving 13 bases between them. The CDR3 DNA follows: TGTGCCAGCATCAGGAGGGACGGGACCCAGTACTTC. This sequence encodes CASIRRDGTQYF.

Only one count was recorded for this clone. The rearrangement links TRBV5-5 to TRBJ1-1, with 7 bases that match TRBD1. This CDR3 spans 13 amino acids. V was pared by 7 bases and J by 4 bases, with 7 bases of the junction left unmatched. CDR1 and CDR2 (germline): SGHKS, YYEKEE (reference sequence). The CDR3 DNA follows: TGTGCCAGCGGGTTGGCAGGGGGCACTGAAGCTTTCTTT. It is translated as CASGLAGGTEAFF.

The chain joins TRBV19 to TRBJ2-1; 9 nucleotides match TRBD2. V dropped 3 bases and J dropped 10; count of bases not matched to a gene: 7. This CDR3 spans 14 amino acids. From germline, CDR1 is LNHDA and CDR2 SQIVND (reference sequence). In DNA, the CDR3 is TGTGCCAGTAGTATGGGTGTCGCGGGAGGGGAGCAGTTCTTC. Translation: CASSMGVAGGEQFF.

The chain uses TRBV6-1 and TRBJ2-2; D may be TRBD2 (6 bases). The germline V and J ends were trimmed by 7 bases and 4 bases, with 16 bases remaining between them. The CDR3 length is 15 residues. In germline, CDR1 is MNHNS, CDR2 SASEGT. The CDR3 DNA follows: TGTGCCAGCATGAGATCGGGACTGACCACCGGGGAGCTGTTTTTT. Translated: CASMRSGLTTGELFF.

J is TRBJ1-3 and V is TRBV28; 10 positions agree with TRBD1. The CDR3 is 14 residues long. The V segment lost 7 bases and the J segment 5 bases; nucleotides outside the gene matches: 5. The germline CDR1 and CDR2 sequences are MDHEN and SYDVKM. The CDR3 nucleotides are TGTGCCAGCATCGGGGGACAGGGGAGAAACACCATATATTTT. This sequence encodes CASIGGQGRNTIYF.

The chain uses TRBV29-1 and TRBJ2-7; D is uncertain. Trimming cost V 0 bases and J 0 bases, with 12 bases left between them. The CDR3 consists of 15 residues. The V gene's germline CDR1 is SQVTM and CDR2 ANQGSEA. The DNA of the CDR3 is TGCAGCGTTGAAGAAGACTCGCGGAGCTCCTACGAGCAGTACTTC. It is translated as CSVEEDSRSSYEQYF.

This clone turned up a few times. This chain connects TRBV2 to TRBJ2-4, with TRBD1 as a possible D gene (5 bases). With 4 bases removed from V and 4 bases from J, the gap between germline ends came to 8 bases. CDR1 is SNHLY, CDR2 FYNNEI, per germline. The CDR3 extends over 13 amino acids. CDR3 residues: CASSVQGKNIQYF. DNA of the CDR3: TGTGCCAGCAGTGTTCAGGGTAAAAACATTCAGTACTTC.

The chain recombines TRBV6-1 with TRBJ2-3; 10 bases are a match to TRBD1. The CDR3 extends over 15 amino acids. V shed 2 bases and J 2 bases; nucleotides not matched to a gene: 1. Germline loops: CDR1 MNHNS, CDR2 SASEGT. The CDR3 loop is CASSERQGATDTQYF. Written as DNA, the CDR3 is TGTGCCAGCAGTGAAAGACAGGGGGCCACAGATACGCAGTATTTT.

This chain links TRBV19 with TRBJ1-4, with D maybe TRBD1 (6 bases). This CDR3 region has 14 residues. Trimming pared 6 bases from V and 8 bases from J, leaving 16 bases between. Looked up from germline, CDR1 is LNHDA and CDR2 is SQIVND (reference sequence). The CDR3 nucleotides are TGTGCCAGTAGCGATTCAGGGGTAGGAGAAAAACTGTTTTTT. The encoded protein is CASSDSGVGEKLFF.

V usage is TRBV1 and J usage is TRBJ2-1; the table names TRBD2, a call not compared with the DNA. TRBV1 is described as a pseudogene. The CDR3 is made up of 19 amino acids. The CDR3, as DNA: TGCACCAGCAGCCCGGGACTAGCGGGAGTTTTAGTCAGCTACAATGAGCAGTTCTTC. This codes for CTSSPGLAGVLVSYNEQFF.

This clone was seen more than once but under ten times. CDR3 nucleotide sequence: TGTGCCATCAGGGGCAGTTTGACAGGGACTAGCGGGAGGACCGACACCGGGGAGCTGTTTTTT. Translating it yields CAIRGSLTGTSGRTDTGELFF. The chain has TRBV10-3 and TRBJ2-2, with 15 bases matching TRBD2. Germline values: CDR1 ENHRY, CDR2 SYGVKD. The CDR3 contains 21 residues. Germline trimming cut 6 bases from V and 3 bases from J; bases unmatched to any gene: 17.

The chain carries TRBV5-6 and TRBJ1-2; possible D gene TRBD1, 5 bases. Trimming took 0 bases from V and 7 from J, leaving 16 bases between them. CDR1 is SGHDT, CDR2 YYEEEE, per germline. There are 15 residues in the CDR3. The CDR3 DNA is TGTGCCAGCAGCTTGGATGAGGCACCCGGGGGTGGCTACACCTTC. Translating it yields CASSLDEAPGGGYTF.

V is TRBV25-1 and J is TRBJ2-3; 10 bases align to TRBD2. CDR1 is MGHDK, CDR2 SYGVNS, per germline. CDR3 length: 17 amino acids. V lost 2 bases and J lost 3; bases outside the gene matches: 8. The CDR3 region is CASSEGLAGARTDTQYF. The CDR3 DNA follows: TGTGCCAGCAGTGAAGGCCTAGCGGGAGCGAGGACAGATACGCAGTATTTT.

This clone was recorded once. The chain uses TRBV2 and TRBJ1-4, with 8 bases aligning to TRBD1. Germline-derived CDR1 and CDR2 are SNHLY and FYNNEI. Trimming cost V 9 bases and J 7 bases; bases outside gene matches: 7. The CDR3 runs to 13 residues. As DNA, the CDR3 is TGTGCCAGTACAGGGGGGTTTTCTGAAAAACTGTTTTTT. Protein sequence: CASTGGFSEKLFF.

The V call is TRBV14, the J call TRBJ2-1, with 8 bases fitting TRBD2. Germline-derived CDR1 and CDR2 are SGHDN and FVKESK. The CDR3 has 14 residues. V lost 6 bases to trimming and J lost 6 bases; unmatched junction nucleotides: 7. Here the CDR3 reads CASRTGTSTNEQFF. As DNA, the CDR3 is TGTGCCAGCAGAACCGGGACTAGTACCAATGAGCAGTTCTTC.

The chain joins TRBV25-1 to TRBJ2-2, with 10 bases matching TRBD1. The CDR3 loop spans 14 amino acids. Losses at the gene ends were 7 bases for V and 6 bases for J; bases not matched to a gene: 5. Germline CDR1 is MGHDK and CDR2 is SYGVNS. The CDR3: CASNSGTGAGELFF. The DNA for the CDR3 is TGTGCCAGCAACTCCGGGACAGGGGCCGGGGAGCTGTTTTTT.

In this sample, this clone turned up once. This chain links TRBV28 with TRBJ2-1, with 12 positions matching TRBD2. The CDR3 contains 15 residues. Germline CDR1 MDHEN, CDR2 SYDVKM. Germline trimming cut 4 bases from V and 7 bases from J; bases unmatched to any gene: 5. Written as DNA, the CDR3 is TGTGCCAGCAGTTCGAGACTAGCGGGAGTAAATGAGCAGTTCTTC. Its protein is CASSSRLAGVNEQFF.

This chain joins TRBV5-1 and TRBJ2-3; 8 nucleotides agree with TRBD1. After removal of 4 bases from V and 2 bases from J, the junction contained 18 bases not matched to a gene. The germline CDR1 and CDR2 sequences are SGHRS and YFSETQ. This CDR3 is built from 19 residues. CDR3 nucleotide sequence: TGCGCCAGCAGCGTAAAACCGGGACAGGACTACTTCATCACAGATACGCAGTATTTT. Its translation: CASSVKPGQDYFITDTQYF.

The V call is TRBV10-3, the J call TRBJ2-1; D unclear. CDR1 is ENHRY, CDR2 SYGVKD, per germline. V was clipped by 6 bases and J by 4 bases, with 16 bases between them. CDR3 size: 15 residues. CDR3 coding DNA: TGTGCCATCAGCAACATCGGCGGAGTTTACAATGAGCAGTTCTTC. Encoded protein: CAISNIGGVYNEQFF.

The chain couples TRBV27 to TRBJ2-7; 8 nucleotides agree with TRBD2. Trimming cost V 4 bases and J 2 bases; bases outside gene matches: 4. The CDR3 length is 14 residues. Germline V gene lookup returns CDR1 MNHEY and CDR2 SMNVEV (reference sequence). This CDR3 is CASSSIAGTYEQYF. In nucleotides, the CDR3 is TGTGCCAGCAGTTCTATAGCGGGGACCTACGAGCAGTACTTC.

This clone has just one count. The chain employs TRBV19 and TRBJ1-2, with 10 positions matching TRBD1. The germline V gene encodes CDR1 LNHDA and CDR2 SQIVND (reference sequence). The CDR3 contains 15 residues. V dropped 5 bases and J dropped 4; count of bases not matched to a gene: 7. The CDR3 is CASSSGQGLGYGYTF. Here the CDR3 DNA reads TGTGCCAGTAGTTCGGGACAGGGGCTTGGCTATGGCTACACCTTC. The entire variable domain, with the rest obtained from reference TRBV19 and TRBJ1-2, is as follows: DGGITQSPKYLFRKEGQNVTLSCEQNLNHDAMYWYRQDPGQGLRLIYYSQIVNDFQKGDIAEGYSVSREKKESFPLTVTSAQKNPTAFYLCASSSGQGLGYGYTFGSGTRLTVV.

This chain connects TRBV6-6 to TRBJ2-5; 9 nucleotides align to TRBD2. Per the germline V gene, CDR1 is MNHNY and CDR2 is SVGAGI (reference sequence). V lost 0 bases to trimming and J lost 2 bases; unmatched junction nucleotides: 1. The CDR3 spans 15 residues. The DNA for the CDR3 is TGTGCCAGCAGTTACTCGACTAGCGGACAAGAGACCCAGTACTTC. This sequence encodes CASSYSTSGQETQYF.

The J gene is TRBJ1-5, the V gene TRBV19, with D maybe TRBD1 (5 bases). The V and J ends lost 7 bases and 4 bases respectively, with 17 bases between them. This CDR3 is 15 amino acids long. The germline CDR1 and CDR2 sequences are LNHDA and SQIVND (reference sequence). CDR3 amino acids: CASKGQGLRNQPQHF. For the CDR3, the DNA is TGTGCCAGTAAAGGGCAGGGCCTAAGGAATCAGCCCCAGCATTTT.

Details on this clone: Other DNA sequences from this sample encode an identical CDR3 as well. The CDR3 sequence: CASSGRQGADGELFF. As DNA, the CDR3 is TGTGCCAGCAGCGGGAGACAGGGGGCGGACGGGGAGCTGTTTTTT. The J gene is TRBJ2-2, the V gene TRBV9; 10 positions agree with TRBD1. Germline trimming cut 3 bases from V and 7 bases from J; bases unmatched to any gene: 6. Germline V lookup: CDR1 SGDLS, CDR2 YYNGEE. The CDR3 runs 15 residues.